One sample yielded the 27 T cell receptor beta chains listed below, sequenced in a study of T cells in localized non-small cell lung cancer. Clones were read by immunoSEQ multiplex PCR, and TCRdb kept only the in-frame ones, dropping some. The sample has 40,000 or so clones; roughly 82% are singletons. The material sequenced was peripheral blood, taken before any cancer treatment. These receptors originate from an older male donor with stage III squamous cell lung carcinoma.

The CDR3 here is CASKIAGVFEQYF. The CDR3 DNA is TGTGCCAGCAAGATAGCGGGAGTTTTCGAGCAGTACTTC. The J gene is TRBJ2-7, the V gene TRBV6-5; 9 bases line up with TRBD2. With 7 bases clipped from V and 6 bases from J, the junction kept 7 bases outside the gene matches. The CDR3 extends over 13 amino acids. Per germline, CDR1 MNHEY and CDR2 SVGAGI.

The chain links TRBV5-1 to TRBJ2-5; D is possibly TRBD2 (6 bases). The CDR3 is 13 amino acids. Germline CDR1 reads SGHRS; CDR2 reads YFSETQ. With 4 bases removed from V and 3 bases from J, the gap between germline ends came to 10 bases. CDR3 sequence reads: CASSPGGEETQYF. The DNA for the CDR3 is TGCGCCAGCAGCCCAGGCGGGGAAGAGACCCAGTACTTC.

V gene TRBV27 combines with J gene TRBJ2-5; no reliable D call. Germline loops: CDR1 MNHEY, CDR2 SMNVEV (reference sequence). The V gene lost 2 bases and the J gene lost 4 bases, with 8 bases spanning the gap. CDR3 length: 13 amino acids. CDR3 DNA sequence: TGTGCCAGCAGTTTAGTTTCGGCAGAGACCCAGTACTTC. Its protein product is CASSLVSAETQYF.

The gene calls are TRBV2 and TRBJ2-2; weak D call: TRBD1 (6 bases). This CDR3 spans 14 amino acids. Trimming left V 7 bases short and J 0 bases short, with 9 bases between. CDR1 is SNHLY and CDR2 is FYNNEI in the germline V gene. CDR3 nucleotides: TGTGCCAGCAAGGGACAATCGAACACCGGGGAGCTGTTTTTT. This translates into CASKGQSNTGELFF.

The CDR3 spells CAWSEGGAPVDTQYF. The CDR3, as DNA: TGTGCCTGGAGTGAGGGGGGGGCCCCGGTAGATACGCAGTATTTT. The J gene is TRBJ2-3, the V gene TRBV30; tentatively, D is TRBD2 (7 bases). V lost 1 base and J 5 bases, leaving 16 bases between the germline ends. This CDR3 is built from 15 residues. Germline V gives CDR1 GTSNPN, CDR2 SVGIG (reference sequence).

For the CDR3, the DNA is TGCGCCAGCAGCCATTCGGGACGCCGGTACCAAGAGACCCAGTACTTC. The encoded protein is CASSHSGRRYQETQYF. J is TRBJ2-5 and V is TRBV4-1; tentatively, D is TRBD1 or TRBD2 (5 bases each). CDR3 length: 16 residues. Germline lookup yields CDR1 MGHRA and CDR2 YSYEKL. Trimming removed 3 bases from V and 0 bases from J, with 14 bases in between.

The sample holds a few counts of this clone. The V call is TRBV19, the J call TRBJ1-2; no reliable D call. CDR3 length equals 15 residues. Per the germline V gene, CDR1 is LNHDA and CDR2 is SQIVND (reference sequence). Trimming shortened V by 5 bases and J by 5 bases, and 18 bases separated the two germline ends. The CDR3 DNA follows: TGTGCCAGTAGTTCTCGACCCTCCAACTGGTATGGCTACACCTTC. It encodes CASSSRPSNWYGYTF.

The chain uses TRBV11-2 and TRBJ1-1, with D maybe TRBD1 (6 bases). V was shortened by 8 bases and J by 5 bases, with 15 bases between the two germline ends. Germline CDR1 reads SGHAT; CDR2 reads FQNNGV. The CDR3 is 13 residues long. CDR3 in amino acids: CASLPQGKTEAFF. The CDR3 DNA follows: TGTGCCAGCCTTCCACAGGGAAAGACTGAAGCTTTCTTT.

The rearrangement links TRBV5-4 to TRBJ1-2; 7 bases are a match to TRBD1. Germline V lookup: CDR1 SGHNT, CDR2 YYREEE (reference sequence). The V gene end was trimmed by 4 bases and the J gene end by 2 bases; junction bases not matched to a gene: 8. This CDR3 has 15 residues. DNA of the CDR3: TGTGCCAGCAGCCCCCCGACAGGGACCAACTATGGCTACACCTTC. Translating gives CASSPPTGTNYGYTF.

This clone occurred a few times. As DNA, the CDR3 is TGTGCCAGCAGTGAAACGTCAGGGACAGTCTATGGCTACACCTTC. Protein: CASSETSGTVYGYTF. The V call is TRBV2, the J call TRBJ1-2; 7 nucleotides agree with TRBD1. Germline loops: CDR1 SNHLY, CDR2 FYNNEI. This CDR3 region has 15 residues. Trimming cost V 2 bases and J 4 bases; bases outside gene matches: 7. The full variable domain, completed using reference TRBV2 and TRBJ1-2, is EPEVTQTPSHQVTQMGQEVILRCVPISNHLYFYWYRQILGQKVEFLVSFYNNEISEKSEIFDDQFSVERPDGSNFTLKIRSTKLEDSAMYFCASSETSGTVYGYTFGSGTRLTVV.

This CDR3 reads CASSLAIGGSYNEQFF. The CDR3, as DNA: TGTGCCAGCAGCTTGGCCATCGGGGGGTCCTACAATGAGCAGTTCTTC. The gene calls are TRBV5-6 and TRBJ2-1, with 7 bases fitting TRBD2. Germline values: CDR1 SGHDT, CDR2 YYEEEE. The CDR3 spans 16 residues. V dropped 0 bases and J dropped 1; count of bases not matched to a gene: 4.

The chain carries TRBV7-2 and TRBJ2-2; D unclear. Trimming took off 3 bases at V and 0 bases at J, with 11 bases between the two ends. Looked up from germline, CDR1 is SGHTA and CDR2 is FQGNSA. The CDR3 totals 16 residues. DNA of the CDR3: TGTGCCAGCAGCTTTAAGGGCTTCTCGAACACCGGGGAGCTGTTTTTT. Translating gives CASSFKGFSNTGELFF.

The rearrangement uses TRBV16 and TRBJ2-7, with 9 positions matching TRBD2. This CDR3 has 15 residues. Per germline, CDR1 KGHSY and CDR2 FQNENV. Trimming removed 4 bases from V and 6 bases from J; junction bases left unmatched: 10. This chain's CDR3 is CASSPLNSGSIEQYF. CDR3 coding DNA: TGTGCCAGCAGCCCCCTCAATAGCGGGAGTATCGAGCAGTACTTC.

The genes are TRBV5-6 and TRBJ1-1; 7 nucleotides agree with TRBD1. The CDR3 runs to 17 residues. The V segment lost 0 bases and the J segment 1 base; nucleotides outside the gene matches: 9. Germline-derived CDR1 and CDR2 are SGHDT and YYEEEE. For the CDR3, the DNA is TGTGCCAGCAGCTTGGCCACAGGGGCCTTGTCGAACACTGAAGCTTTCTTT. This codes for CASSLATGALSNTEAFF.

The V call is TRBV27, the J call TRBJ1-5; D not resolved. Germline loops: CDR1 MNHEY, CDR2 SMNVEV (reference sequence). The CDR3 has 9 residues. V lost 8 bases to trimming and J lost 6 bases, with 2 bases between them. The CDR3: CASGQPQHF. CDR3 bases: TGTGCCAGCGGTCAGCCCCAGCATTTT.

The CDR3 DNA reads TGTGCCAGCAGCCCGGACAATTACAATGAGCAGTTCTTC. Encoded protein: CASSPDNYNEQFF. V is TRBV11-2 and J is TRBJ2-1; TRBD1 might be the D (5 bases). The V and J ends lost 5 bases and 4 bases respectively, with 9 bases between them. The germline gives CDR1 SGHAT, CDR2 FQNNGV. The CDR3 extends over 13 amino acids.

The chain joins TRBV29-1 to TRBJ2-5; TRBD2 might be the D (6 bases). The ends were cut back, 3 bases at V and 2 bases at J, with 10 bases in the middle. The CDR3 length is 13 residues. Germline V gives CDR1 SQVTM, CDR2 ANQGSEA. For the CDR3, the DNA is TGCAGCGTTGACGGGGGATTTCAAGAGACCCAGTACTTC. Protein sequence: CSVDGGFQETQYF.

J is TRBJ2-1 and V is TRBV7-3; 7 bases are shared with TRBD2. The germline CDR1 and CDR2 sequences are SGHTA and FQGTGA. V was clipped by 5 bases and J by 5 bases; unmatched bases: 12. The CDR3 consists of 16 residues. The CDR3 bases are TGTGCCAGCAGCCCCACTAGCTGGGGGGGGGACAATGAGCAGTTCTTC. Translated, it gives CASSPTSWGGDNEQFF.

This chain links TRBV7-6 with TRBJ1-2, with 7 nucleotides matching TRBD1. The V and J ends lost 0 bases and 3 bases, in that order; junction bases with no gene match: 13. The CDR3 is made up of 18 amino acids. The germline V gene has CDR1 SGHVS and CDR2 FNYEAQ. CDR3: CASSLAAPGGGNYYGYTF. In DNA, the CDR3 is TGTGCCAGCAGCTTAGCTGCGCCAGGGGGGGGCAACTACTATGGCTACACCTTC.

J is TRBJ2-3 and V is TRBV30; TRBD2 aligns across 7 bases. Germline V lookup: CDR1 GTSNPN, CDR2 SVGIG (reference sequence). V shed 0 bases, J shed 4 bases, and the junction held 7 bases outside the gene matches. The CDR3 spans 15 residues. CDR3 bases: TGTGCCTGGAGTGTACCAGCGGGGATGGCAGATACGCAGTATTTT. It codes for CAWSVPAGMADTQYF.

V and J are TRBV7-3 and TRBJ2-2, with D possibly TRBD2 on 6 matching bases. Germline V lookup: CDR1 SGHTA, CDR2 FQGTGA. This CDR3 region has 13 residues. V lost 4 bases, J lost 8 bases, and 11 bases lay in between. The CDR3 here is CASSSGVNGELFF. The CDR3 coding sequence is TGTGCCAGCAGCTCGGGGGTAAATGGGGAGCTGTTTTTT. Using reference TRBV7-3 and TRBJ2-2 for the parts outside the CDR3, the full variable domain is GAGVSQTPSNKVTEKGKYVELRCDPISGHTALYWYRQSLGQGPEFLIYFQGTGAADDSGLPNDRFFAVRPEGSVSTLKIQRTERGDSAVYLCASSSGVNGELFFGEGSRLTVL.

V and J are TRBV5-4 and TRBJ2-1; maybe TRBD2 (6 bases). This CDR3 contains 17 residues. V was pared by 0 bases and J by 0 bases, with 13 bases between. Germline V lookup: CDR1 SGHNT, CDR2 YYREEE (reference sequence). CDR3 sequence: CASSLGAPTSSYNEQFF. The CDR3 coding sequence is TGTGCCAGCAGCTTGGGGGCCCCGACTAGCTCCTACAATGAGCAGTTCTTC.

The CDR3 DNA reads as TGTGCCAGCAGCTTAAGGTTCGGGACAGTGAACACTGAAGCTTTCTTT. Amino acids: CASSLRFGTVNTEAFF. The gene calls are TRBV11-2 and TRBJ1-1; TRBD1 aligns across 7 bases. Trimming at V came to 2 bases and at J to 0 bases, leaving 6 bases not matched to a gene. This CDR3 region has 16 residues. The germline gives CDR1 SGHAT, CDR2 FQNNGV.

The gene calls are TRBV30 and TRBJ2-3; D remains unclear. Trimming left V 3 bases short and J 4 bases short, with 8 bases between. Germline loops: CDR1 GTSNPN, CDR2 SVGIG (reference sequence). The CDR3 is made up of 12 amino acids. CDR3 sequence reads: CAWREGADTQYF. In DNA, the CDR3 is TGTGCCTGGAGGGAAGGAGCAGATACGCAGTATTTT.

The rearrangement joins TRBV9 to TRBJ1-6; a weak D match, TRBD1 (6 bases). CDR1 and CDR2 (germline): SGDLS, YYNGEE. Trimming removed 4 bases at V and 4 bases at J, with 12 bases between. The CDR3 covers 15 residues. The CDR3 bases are TGTGCCAGCAGCCTCGGACAGCCTTATAATTCACCCCTCCACTTT. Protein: CASSLGQPYNSPLHF.

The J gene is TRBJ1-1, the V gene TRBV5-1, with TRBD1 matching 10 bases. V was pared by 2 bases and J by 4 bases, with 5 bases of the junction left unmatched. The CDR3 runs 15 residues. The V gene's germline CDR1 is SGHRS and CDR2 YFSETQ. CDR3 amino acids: CASSLAGQGGTEAFF. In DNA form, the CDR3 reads TGCGCCAGCAGCTTAGCTGGACAGGGGGGCACTGAAGCTTTCTTT.

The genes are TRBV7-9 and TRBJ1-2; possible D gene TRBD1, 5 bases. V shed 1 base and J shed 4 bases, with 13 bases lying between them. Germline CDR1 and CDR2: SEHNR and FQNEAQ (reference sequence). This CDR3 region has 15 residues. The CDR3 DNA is TGTGCCAGCAGCTTAGGTCCGGAGGGGACCTATGGCTACACCTTC. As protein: CASSLGPEGTYGYTF.